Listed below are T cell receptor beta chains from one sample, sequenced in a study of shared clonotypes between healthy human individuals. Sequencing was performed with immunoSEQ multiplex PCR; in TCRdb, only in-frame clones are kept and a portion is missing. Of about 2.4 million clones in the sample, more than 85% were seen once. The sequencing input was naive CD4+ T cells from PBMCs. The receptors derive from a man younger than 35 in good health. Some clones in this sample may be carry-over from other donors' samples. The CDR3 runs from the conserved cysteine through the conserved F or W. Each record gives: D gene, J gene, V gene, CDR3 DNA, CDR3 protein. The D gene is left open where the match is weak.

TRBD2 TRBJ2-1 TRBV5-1 TGCGCCAGCAGCGCGGGGACTAGCGGTCTATACAATGAGCAGTTCTTC CASSAGTSGLYNEQFF
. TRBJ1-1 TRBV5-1 TGCGCCAGCAGCAATTCCTATAACAGTGAAGCTTTCTTT CASSNSYNSEAFF
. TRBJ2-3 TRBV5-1 TGCGCCAGCAGCATACATACTCAGACAGGGGCGGGGGCAGATACGCAGTATTTT CASSIHTQTGAGADTQYF
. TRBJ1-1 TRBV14 TGTGCCAGCAGCCCCCTGCAGGGCAACACTGAAGCTTTCTTT CASSPLQGNTEAFF
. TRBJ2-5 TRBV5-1 TGCGCCAGCAACGGAAGGGGACTCCAAGAGACCCAGTACTTC CASNGRGLQETQYF
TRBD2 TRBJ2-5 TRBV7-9 TGTGCCAGCAGTTGGTGGCTAGCGGGAGAAGAGACCCAGTACTTC CASSWWLAGEETQYF
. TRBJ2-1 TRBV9 TGTGCCAGCAGCGAAGCCAGGGTCAATGAGCAGTTCTTC CASSEARVNEQFF
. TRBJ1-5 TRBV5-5 TGTGCCAGCAGCTTGGGGACTCATCAGCCCCAGCATTTT CASSLGTHQPQHF
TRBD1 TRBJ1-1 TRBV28 TGTGCCAGGAGGGAGGGGGCCCGGACTGAAGCTTTCTTT CARREGARTEAFF
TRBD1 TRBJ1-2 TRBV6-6 TGTGCCAGCACCTCCGGGTTAAGGACAGGGGACTATGGCTACACCTTC CASTSGLRTGDYGYTF
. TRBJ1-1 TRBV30 TGTGCCTGGAGGCGGTCGGACCGGCCAACGGCCGAAGCTTTCTTT CAWRRSDRPTAEAFF
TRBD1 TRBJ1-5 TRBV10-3 TGTGCCATCAGCCCCGGGGACAGGGGGCGTCAGCCCCAGCATTTT CAISPGDRGRQPQHF
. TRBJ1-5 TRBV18 TGTGCCAGCTCACTTGGGTCAGGGGAGAATCAGCCCCAGCATTTT CASSLGSGENQPQHF
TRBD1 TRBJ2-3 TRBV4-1 TGCGCCAGCAGCCGCGGACAGGGGGGGGGCACAGATACGCAGTATTTT CASSRGQGGGTDTQYF
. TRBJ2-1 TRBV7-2 TGTGCCAGCAGCACCCTAGCTGGAGGTGAGCAGTTCTTC CASSTLAGGEQFF
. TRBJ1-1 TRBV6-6 TGTGCCAGCAGGGACGGTGGGTCGGCCACTGAAGCTTTCTTT CASRDGGSATEAFF
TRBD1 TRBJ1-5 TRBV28 TGTGCCAGCAGTACCCCTGGGGACAGGGTAGGCAATCAGCCCCAGCATTTT CASSTPGDRVGNQPQHF
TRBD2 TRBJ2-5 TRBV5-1 TGCGCCAGCAGCTTAATGCGGGAGGGCATTGAGACCCAGTACTTC CASSLMREGIETQYF
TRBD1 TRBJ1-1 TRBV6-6 TGTGCCAGCAGTCCTCCCATGGACAGGAGGACTGAAGCTTTCTTT CASSPPMDRRTEAFF
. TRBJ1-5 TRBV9 TGTGCCAGCAGCGTAGGCGCCTCAAACAGGGTTTCTCAGGACAATCAGCCCCAGCATTTT CASSVGASNRVSQDNQPQHF
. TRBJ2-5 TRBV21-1 TGTGCCAGCAGCCCCCAACGGGGGACAGTTCAAGAGACCCAGTACTTC CASSPQRGTVQETQYF
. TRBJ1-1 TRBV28 TGTGCCAGCAGTTTTATCGGGGCTCAAAGGGAAGCTTTCTTT CASSFIGAQREAFF
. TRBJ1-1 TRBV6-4 TGTGCCAGCCCCTGGGGACCTATGAACACTGAAGCTTTCTTT CASPWGPMNTEAFF
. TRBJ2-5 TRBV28 TGTGCCAGCAGTTCGACCGGACGTTCTGTAGAGACCCAGTACTTC CASSSTGRSVETQYF
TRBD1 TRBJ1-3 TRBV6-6 TGTGCCAGCAGAGGACAGGGGGCCTCTGGAAACACCATATATTTT CASRGQGASGNTIYF
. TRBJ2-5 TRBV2 TGTGCCAGCAACCCGGAAAGGGCGGAGACCCAGTACTTC CASNPERAETQYF